The rows below give T cell receptor beta chains drawn from one sample of a study of OX40 agonist ivuxolimab in advanced cancers. Profiled with immunoSEQ multiplex PCR; TCRdb holds only in-frame clones, not every one. The data show roughly 70,000 clones, roughly 84% seen once. Sequences were derived from CD4+ or CD8+ T cells sorted from blood, sampled in a trial of the OX40 agonist ivuxolimab. Source of these receptors: an adult with an advanced solid tumor such as melanoma, head and neck, liver or kidney cancer. Each CDR3 is given with its conserved first and last residue. A row's size may be missing; if present it is once, few, many or a size class.

clone_size	v_call	cdr3_aa
.	TRBV18	CASVQGLNTEAFF
.	TRBV5-6	CASRSWMRGRSETQYF
.	TRBV19	CASSWTGISQPQHF
once	TRBV5-1	CASSLQGATGNEQFF
.	TRBV11-2	CASSRLGGETQYF
.	TRBV5-1	CASRPGQLQETQYF
.	TRBV7-2	CASGMTGLNGYTF
few	TRBV2	CASSEVSRDVVQETQYF
.	TRBV18	CASSSEPQGRIGYTF
once	TRBV5-4	CASSFGGALGETQYF
.	TRBV19	CASSSETGMEKLFF
.	TRBV7-2	CASSQYSGANVLTF
.	TRBV10-3	CAISEYKGTTGNTIYF
few	TRBV2	CASRRTGANQPQHF
.	TRBV1	CTSSLSGQETQYF
.	TRBV7-8	CASSLDSSSGRGEQYF
.	TRBV7-9	CASSPRQGRGYEQYF
once	TRBV4-3	CASSQGPGQVDGYTF
once	TRBV19	CASSRMDISTDTQYF
.	TRBV2	CASRTGTGENEQFF
.	TRBV2	CASSEGRWNTEAFF
few	TRBV5-8	CASRPLGTGELFF
.	TRBV11-2	CASSLGAMTEAFF
.	TRBV18	CASSPPGTAGANVLTF
.	TRBV19	CASSIGRSYGYTF
.	TRBV18	CASSPQESDGNEAFF